This T cell receptor beta chain was profiled in a study of T cell responses to AZD1222 COVID-19 vaccine (dated by TCRdb to the early 2020s). Regarding the research as a whole: AZD1222 recipients given second doses at about 4 weeks or at about 12 weeks were pooled, since spike-specific TCR depth and breadth were not found to differ between the two schedules. TCR sequencing was performed for fewer than 250 trial participants, of whom roughly 200 were given two doses of AZD1222 and approximately 25 were given two doses of MenACWY control vaccine. Trial participants were enrolled by age into 18-55, 56-69 and 70-plus year subgroups, with about 150, 28 and 57 TCR-sequenced participants respectively.

What the time point label conveys for this sample: baseline before first vaccination. Vaccinee samples were obtained from the UK trials COV001 and COV002, which included a single-blind randomized controlled phase 2/3 trial of AZD1222 (ChAdOx1 nCoV-19) in healthy adults. For TCRbeta chain sequencing, PBMC samples from trial participants were taken at day 0 and at day 28 after the second dose. Broader findings and caveats from the paper: Conclusions about previously exposed vaccinees are limited because only a handful of AZD1222 recipients were SARS-CoV-2 seropositive at baseline. Vaccine-associated CD4 TCRs spanned the whole spike protein, with dominant responses in regions 160-218 and 743-854. Because no day 14 peak-response samples were available, repertoires were characterized only after the peak T cell response. Reportedly, close to half of the unique spike-specific TCRs recognized epitopes lying outside the regions that are mutated in the B.1.351 and B.1.1.7 variants. Most participants were white British and females outnumbered males, and the authors suggested that clonal diversity may have been underestimated. In the small 56-69-year group, the increase in depth fell short of significance, most likely because of low power. Spike-specific TCR breadth and depth rose significantly after two AZD1222 doses compared with day 0 and with MenACWY recipients.

A note on this clone: There is no known antigen for this receptor. No qualities accompany the bases; no much larger clone lies one base away.

Sequences SGHVS (CDR1) and FQNEAQ (CDR2) are obtained from the germline V gene. From its cysteine to its phenylalanine, the CDR3 spans 15 amino acids. Left in the record is the CDR3 DNA by itself, 45 bases read in frame from the first base. V gives up 4 bases and J gives up 4 bases, and the segment between their germline ends measures 16 bases. The CDR3 regions of human TCRbeta chains were analyzed by immunosequencing. On the study's bioinformatics: Repertoire TCRs were checked for matches against a reference library of SARS-CoV-2-specific TCRs that had been generated using the MIRA antigen-specificity platform. Breadth was defined as the fraction of unique TCRs that were SARS-CoV-2-associated, and depth was defined as the fraction of total T cells that were SARS-CoV-2-associated. Using the MIRA data, each spike-specific TCR was assigned both to the spike region to which the TCR was reactive and to a CD4 or CD8 class. Log10-transformed breadth and depth values were compared by one-way ANOVA with Sidak's multiple comparisons tests. As stored in TCRdb, this immuneACCESS dataset retains in-frame rearrangements with V and J assigned. A fraction of the clones does not appear; measured against another copy, unresolved V genes explain less than half of the discrepancy, and the remainder lacks a known reason. V and J calls plus clone size are reproduced from that table; the DNA served to infer D and trimming. In this sample the table shows approximately 190,000 clones, roughly 92% of which occur a single time. The top ten hold 1% to 1.5% of the sample.

This TCR came from an adult in good health. The sample consisted of peripheral blood, taken on day 0 of AZD1222 vaccination. The chain was built from TRBV7-8 and TRBJ1-2; the D gene is possibly TRBD1, with 5 bases matching. The nucleotides are TGTGCCAGCAGCTCAGGAACGACAGAAACCTATGGCTACACCTTC. Its protein reads: CASSSGTTETYGYTF.